This T cell receptor (beta chain) was recorded in a study of T-cell memory formation after mild COVID-19. Across the whole study: The TCR clusters were mostly specific to one donor.

This CDR3 has 14 residues. The V end lost 6 bases, the J end lost 3 bases, and 15 bases lay between the germline ends. CDR1 is MGHDK, CDR2 SYGVNS, per germline. Whole-study results and caveats: CD4/CD8 balance held among clones contracting day 15 to 85, and later expanders leaned CD4+. Pre-infection memory showed some responding clones, and this suggested that cross-reactive memory joined.

TCRdb processed the 5' RACE reads anew with MiXCR; each CDR3 protein has one entry. The table shows roughly 400,000 distinct CDR3 sequences, with approximately 24% occurring only once. This clonotype was detected a few times. The target antigen is unknown. The clonotype originates from an adult woman who had mild COVID-19 (a few samples of this study predate the infection). Cell type and time point are not known. The J gene is TRBJ2-7, the V gene TRBV25-1, with D perhaps TRBD2 (5 bases). The sequenced material came from PBMCs or a T cell subset sorted from them (not recorded which). The CDR3 DNA follows: TGTGCCAGCAGCCCAAGACGGGGTAACTACGAGCAGTACTTC. Its protein product is CASSPRRGNYEQYF.